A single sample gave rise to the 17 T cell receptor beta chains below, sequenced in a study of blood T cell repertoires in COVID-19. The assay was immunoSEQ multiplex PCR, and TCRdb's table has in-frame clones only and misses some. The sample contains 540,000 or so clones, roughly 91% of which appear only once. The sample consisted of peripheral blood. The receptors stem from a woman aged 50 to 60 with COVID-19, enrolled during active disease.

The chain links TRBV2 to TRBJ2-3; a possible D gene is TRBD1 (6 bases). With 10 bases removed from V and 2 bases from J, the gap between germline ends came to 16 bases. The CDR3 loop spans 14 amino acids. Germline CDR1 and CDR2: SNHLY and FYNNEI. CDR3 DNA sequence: TGTGCCACCAGAGCGGACAGCCCCACAGATACGCAGTATTTT. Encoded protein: CATRADSPTDTQYF.

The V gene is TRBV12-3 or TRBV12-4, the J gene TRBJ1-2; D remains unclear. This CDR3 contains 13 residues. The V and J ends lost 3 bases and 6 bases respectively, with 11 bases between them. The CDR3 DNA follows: TGTGCCAGCAGTTTCCCATACGGAGATGGCTACACCTTC. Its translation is CASSFPYGDGYTF.

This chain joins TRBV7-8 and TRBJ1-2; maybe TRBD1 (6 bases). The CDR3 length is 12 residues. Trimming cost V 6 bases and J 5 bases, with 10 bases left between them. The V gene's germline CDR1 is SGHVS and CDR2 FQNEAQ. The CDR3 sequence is CASSSGVYGYTF. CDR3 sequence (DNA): TGTGCCAGCAGTTCAGGGGTTTATGGCTACACCTTC.

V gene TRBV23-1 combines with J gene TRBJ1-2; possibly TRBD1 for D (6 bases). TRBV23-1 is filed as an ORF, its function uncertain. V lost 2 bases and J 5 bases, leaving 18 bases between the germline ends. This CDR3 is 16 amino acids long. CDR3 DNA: TGCGCCAGCAGTCAAGAAACAGGGTCAAACAATTATGGCTACACCTTC. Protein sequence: CASSQETGSNNYGYTF.

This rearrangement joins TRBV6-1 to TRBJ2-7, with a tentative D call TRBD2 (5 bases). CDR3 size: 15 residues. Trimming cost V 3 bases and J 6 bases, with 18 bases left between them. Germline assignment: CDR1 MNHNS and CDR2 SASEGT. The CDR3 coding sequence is TGTGCCAGCAGTGACCCCGGGAACTCTCCTTCCGAGCAGTACTTC. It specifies CASSDPGNSPSEQYF.

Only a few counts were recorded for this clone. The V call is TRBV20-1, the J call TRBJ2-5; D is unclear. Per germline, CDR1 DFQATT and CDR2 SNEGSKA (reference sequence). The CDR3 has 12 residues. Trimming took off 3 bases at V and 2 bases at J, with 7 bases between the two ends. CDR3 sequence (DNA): TGCAGTGCTAGTGCCAGACAAGAGACCCAGTACTTC. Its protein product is CSASARQETQYF.

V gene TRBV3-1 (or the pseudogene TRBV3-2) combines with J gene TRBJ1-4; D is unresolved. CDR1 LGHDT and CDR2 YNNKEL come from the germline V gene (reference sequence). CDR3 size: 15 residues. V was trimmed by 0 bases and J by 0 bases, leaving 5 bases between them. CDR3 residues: CASSQDLSTNEKLFF. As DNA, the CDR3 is TGTGCCAGCAGCCAAGATCTGTCAACTAATGAAAAACTGTTTTTT.

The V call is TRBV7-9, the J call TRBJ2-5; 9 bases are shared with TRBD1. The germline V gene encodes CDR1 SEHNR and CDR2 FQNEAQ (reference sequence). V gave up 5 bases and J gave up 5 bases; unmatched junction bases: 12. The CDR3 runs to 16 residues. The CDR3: CASSLLTGGARETQYF. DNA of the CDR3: TGTGCCAGCAGCCTGCTAACAGGGGGCGCGAGGGAGACCCAGTACTTC.

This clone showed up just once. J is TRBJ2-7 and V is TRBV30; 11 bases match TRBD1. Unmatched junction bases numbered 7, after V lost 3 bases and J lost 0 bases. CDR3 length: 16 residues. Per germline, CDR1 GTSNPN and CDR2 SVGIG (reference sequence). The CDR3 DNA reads TGTGCCTGGAGCGGAGGGACAGGGGGATACTCCTACGAGCAGTACTTC. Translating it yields CAWSGGTGGYSYEQYF.

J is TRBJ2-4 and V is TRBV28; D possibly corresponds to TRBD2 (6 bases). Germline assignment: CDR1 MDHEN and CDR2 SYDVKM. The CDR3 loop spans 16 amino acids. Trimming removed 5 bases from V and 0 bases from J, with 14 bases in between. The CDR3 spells CASSASGTLAKNIQYF. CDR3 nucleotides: TGTGCCAGCAGTGCATCGGGGACTCTAGCCAAAAACATTCAGTACTTC.

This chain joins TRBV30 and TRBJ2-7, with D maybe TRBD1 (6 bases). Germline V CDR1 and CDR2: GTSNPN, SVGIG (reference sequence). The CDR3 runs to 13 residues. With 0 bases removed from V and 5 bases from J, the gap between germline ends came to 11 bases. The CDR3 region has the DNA TGTGCCTGGAGTGTACAAGGGGGAGACGAGCAGTACTTC. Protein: CAWSVQGGDEQYF.

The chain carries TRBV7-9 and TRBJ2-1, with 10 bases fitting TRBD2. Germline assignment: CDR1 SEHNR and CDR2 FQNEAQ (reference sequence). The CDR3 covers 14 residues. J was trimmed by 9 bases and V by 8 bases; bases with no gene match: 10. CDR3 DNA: TGTGCCAGCCGCGCAGCGGGGGGGCATGGTGAGCAGTTCTTC. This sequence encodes CASRAAGGHGEQFF. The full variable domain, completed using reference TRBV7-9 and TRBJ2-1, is DTGVSQNPRHKITKRGQNVTFRCDPISEHNRLYWYRQTLGQGPEFLTYFQNEAQLEKSRLLSDRFSAERPKGSFSTLEIQRTEQGDSAMYLCASRAAGGHGEQFFGPGTRLTVL.

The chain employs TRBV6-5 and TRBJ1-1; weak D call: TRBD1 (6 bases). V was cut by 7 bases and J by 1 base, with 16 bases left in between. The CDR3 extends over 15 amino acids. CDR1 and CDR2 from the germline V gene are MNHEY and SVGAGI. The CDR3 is CASTRGGRGNTEAFF. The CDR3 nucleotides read TGTGCCAGCACCCGCGGGGGGCGCGGGAACACTGAAGCTTTCTTT.

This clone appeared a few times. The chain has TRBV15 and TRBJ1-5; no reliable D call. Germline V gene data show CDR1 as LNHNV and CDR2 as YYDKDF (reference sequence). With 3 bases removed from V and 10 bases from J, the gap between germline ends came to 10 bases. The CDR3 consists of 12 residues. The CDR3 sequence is CATSSIFNPQHF. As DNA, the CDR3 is TGTGCCACCAGCAGTATATTTAATCCCCAGCATTTT.

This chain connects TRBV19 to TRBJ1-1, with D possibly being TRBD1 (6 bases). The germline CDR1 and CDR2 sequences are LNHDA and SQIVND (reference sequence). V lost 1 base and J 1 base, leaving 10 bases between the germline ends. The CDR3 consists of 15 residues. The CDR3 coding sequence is TGTGCCAGTAGTATAGGCAGGGGACCGAACACTGAAGCTTTCTTT. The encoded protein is CASSIGRGPNTEAFF.

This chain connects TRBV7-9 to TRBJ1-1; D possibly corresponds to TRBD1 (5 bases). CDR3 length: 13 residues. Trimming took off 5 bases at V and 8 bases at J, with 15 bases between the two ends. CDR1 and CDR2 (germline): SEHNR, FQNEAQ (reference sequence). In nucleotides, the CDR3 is TGTGCCAGCAGCCCCCTCAGGCAGGGAGAAGCTTTCTTT. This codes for CASSPLRQGEAFF.

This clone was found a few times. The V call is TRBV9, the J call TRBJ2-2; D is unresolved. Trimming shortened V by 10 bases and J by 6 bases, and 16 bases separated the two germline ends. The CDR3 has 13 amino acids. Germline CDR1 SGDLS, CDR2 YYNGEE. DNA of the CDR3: TGTGCCTCACGATATCAGTCTTCCGGGGAGCTGTTTTTT. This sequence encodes CASRYQSSGELFF.